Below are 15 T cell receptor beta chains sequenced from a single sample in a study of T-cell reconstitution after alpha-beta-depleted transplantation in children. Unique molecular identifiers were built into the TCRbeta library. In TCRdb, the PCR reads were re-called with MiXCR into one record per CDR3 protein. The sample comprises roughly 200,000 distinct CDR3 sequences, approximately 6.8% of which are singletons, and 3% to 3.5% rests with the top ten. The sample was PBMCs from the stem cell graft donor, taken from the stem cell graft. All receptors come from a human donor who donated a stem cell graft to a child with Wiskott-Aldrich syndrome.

Here the CDR3 reads CASSPEGKTNTGELFF. The CDR3 DNA reads as TGTGCCAGCTCACCGGAAGGCAAGACGAACACCGGGGAGCTGTTTTTT. The chain is built from TRBV18 and TRBJ2-2, with D uncertain. Germline V gives CDR1 KGHSH, CDR2 LQKENI. The germline V and J ends were trimmed by 3 bases and 0 bases, with 11 bases remaining between them. This CDR3 region has 16 residues.

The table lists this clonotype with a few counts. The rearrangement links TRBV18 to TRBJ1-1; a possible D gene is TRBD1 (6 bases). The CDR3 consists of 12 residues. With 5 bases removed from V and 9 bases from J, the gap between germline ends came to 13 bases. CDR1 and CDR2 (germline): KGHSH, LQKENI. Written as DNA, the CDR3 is TGTGCCAGCTCAGTACAGGGCAGTAAAGCTTTCTTT. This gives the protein CASSVQGSKAFF.

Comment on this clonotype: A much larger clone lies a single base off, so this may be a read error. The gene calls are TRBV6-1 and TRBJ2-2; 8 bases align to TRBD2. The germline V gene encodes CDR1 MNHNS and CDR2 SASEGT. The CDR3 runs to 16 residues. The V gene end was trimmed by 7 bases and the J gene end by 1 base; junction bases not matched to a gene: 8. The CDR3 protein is CASIYPSGGNTGELFF. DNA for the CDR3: TGTGCCAGCATCTACCCAAGCGGGGGGAACACCGGGGAGCTGTTTTTT.

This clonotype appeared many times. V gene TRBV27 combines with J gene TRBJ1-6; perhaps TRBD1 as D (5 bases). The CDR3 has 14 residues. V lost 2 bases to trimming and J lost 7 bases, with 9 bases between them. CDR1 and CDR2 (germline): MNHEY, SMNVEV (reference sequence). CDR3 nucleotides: TGTGCCAGCAGTTTAGTTTCAGGGAATTCACCCCTCCACTTT. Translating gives CASSLVSGNSPLHF.

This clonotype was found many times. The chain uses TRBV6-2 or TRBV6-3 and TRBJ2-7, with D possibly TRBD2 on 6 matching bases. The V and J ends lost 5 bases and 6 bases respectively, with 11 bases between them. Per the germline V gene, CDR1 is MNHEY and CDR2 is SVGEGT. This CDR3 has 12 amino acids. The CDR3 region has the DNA TGTGCCAGCAGTCGGGGAGGTTTCGAGCAGTACTTC. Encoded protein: CASSRGGFEQYF.

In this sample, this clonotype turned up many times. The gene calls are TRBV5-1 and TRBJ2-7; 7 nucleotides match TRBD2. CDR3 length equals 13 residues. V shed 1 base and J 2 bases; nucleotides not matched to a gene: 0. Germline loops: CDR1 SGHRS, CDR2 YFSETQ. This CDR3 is CASSLRGAYEQYF. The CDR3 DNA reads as TGCGCCAGCAGCTTGCGGGGGGCCTACGAGCAGTACTTC.

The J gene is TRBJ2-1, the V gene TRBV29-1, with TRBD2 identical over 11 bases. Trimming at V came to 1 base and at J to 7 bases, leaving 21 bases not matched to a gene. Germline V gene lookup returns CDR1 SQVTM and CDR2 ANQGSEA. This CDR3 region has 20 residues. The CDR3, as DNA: TGCAGCGTTGAAGGCTACTACAGGGCACCGGGACTAGCGGTCCCTAATGAGCAGTTCTTC. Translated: CSVEGYYRAPGLAVPNEQFF.

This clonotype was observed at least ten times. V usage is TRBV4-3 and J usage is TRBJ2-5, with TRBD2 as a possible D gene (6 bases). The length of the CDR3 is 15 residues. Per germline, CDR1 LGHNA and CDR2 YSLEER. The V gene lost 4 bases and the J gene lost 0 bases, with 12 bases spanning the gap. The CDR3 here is CASSRLRDYQETQYF. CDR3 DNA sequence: TGCGCCAGCAGCCGCCTCCGGGACTACCAAGAGACCCAGTACTTC.

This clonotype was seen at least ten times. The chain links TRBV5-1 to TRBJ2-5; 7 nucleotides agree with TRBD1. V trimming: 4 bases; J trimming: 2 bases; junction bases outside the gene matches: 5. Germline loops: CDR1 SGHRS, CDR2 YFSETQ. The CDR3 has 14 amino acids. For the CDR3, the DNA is TGCGCCAGCAGCGCAGGGGGTTGGCAAGAGACCCAGTACTTC. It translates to CASSAGGWQETQYF.

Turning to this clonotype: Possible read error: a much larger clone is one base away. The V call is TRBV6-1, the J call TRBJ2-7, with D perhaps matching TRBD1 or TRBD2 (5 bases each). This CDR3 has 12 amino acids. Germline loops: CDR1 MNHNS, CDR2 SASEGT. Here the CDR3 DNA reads TGTACCAGCAGTGAAGAGGGGTTCGAGCAGTACTTC. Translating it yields CTSSEEGFEQYF.

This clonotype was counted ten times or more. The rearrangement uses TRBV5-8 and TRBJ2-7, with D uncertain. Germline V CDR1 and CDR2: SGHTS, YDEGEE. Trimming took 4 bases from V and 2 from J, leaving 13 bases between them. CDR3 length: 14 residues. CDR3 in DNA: TGTGCCAGCAGCCTTAGCAGTAGAGCCTACGAGCAGTACTTC. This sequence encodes CASSLSSRAYEQYF.

DNA for the CDR3: TGTGCCAGCAGTCGGACAGGGGAGGATGGCTACACCTTC. The encoded protein is CASSRTGEDGYTF. The chain is built from TRBV7-2 and TRBJ1-2; TRBD1 agrees at 9 bases. Looked up from germline, CDR1 is SGHTA and CDR2 is FQGNSA. The CDR3 extends over 13 amino acids. The junction had 5 bases not matched to a gene; V was cut back by 6 bases and J by 6 bases. The whole variable domain, remainder taken from reference TRBV7-2 and TRBJ1-2, is GAGVSQSPSNKVTEKGKDVELRCDPISGHTALYWYRQSLGQGLEFLIYFQGNSAPDKSGLPSDRFSAERTGGSVSTLTIQRTQQEDSAVYLCASSRTGEDGYTFGSGTRLTVV.

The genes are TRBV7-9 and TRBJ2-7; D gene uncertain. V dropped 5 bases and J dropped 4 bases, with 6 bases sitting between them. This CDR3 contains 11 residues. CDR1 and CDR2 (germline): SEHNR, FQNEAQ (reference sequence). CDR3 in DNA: TGTGCCAGCAGCCCACAGTACGAGCAGTACTTC. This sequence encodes CASSPQYEQYF. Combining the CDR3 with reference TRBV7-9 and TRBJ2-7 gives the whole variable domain DTGVSQNPRHKITKRGQNVTFRCDPISEHNRLYWYRQTLGQGPEFLTYFQNEAQLEKSRLLSDRFSAERPKGSFSTLEIQRTEQGDSAMYLCASSPQYEQYFGPGTRLTVT.

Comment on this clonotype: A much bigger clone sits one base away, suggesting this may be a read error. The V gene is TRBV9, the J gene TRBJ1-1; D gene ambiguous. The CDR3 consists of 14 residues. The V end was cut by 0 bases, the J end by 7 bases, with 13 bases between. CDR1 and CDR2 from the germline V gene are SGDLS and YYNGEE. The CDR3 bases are TGTGCCAGCAGCGTAGAGTTCCTGGCGGTTGAAGCTTTCTTT. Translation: CASSVEFLAVEAFF.

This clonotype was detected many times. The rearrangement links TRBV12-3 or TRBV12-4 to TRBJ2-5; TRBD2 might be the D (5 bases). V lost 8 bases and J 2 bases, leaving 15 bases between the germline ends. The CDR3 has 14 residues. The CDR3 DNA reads TGTGCCAGCCTCTGGGAGTGGAGGCAAGAGACCCAGTACTTC. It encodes CASLWEWRQETQYF.